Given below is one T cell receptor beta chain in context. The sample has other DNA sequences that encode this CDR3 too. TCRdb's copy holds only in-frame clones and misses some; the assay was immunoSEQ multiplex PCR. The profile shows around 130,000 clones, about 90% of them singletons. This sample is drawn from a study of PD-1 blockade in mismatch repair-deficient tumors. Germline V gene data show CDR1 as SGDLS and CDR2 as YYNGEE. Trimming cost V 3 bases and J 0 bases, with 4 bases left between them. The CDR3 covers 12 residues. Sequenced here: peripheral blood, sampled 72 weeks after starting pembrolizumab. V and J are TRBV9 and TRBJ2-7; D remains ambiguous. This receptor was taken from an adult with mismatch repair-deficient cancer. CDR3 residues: CASSADSYEQYF. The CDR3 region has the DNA TGTGCCAGCAGCGCGGACTCCTACGAGCAGTACTTC.